This section outlines one T cell receptor beta chain sequence together with its context. The antigen is not known. These data originate in a study of molecular identifiers for immune sequencing clone quantification. Overall study findings and caveats: Spike-in Jurkat TCR RNA from a single cell reportedly registered among one million naive cells.

CDR1 and CDR2 (germline): LNHDA, SQIVND (reference sequence). V was clipped by 6 bases and J by 0 bases, with 12 bases between them. CDR3 length: 15 amino acids. Previously published methods and listed TCR primers were used for the bulk TCR libraries. TCRdb reprocessed the PCR reads via MiXCR and lists one record per CDR3 protein. This sample has 460,000 or so distinct CDR3 sequences; less than 30% occur once, and the top ten carry around 0.78%. The sample consisted of naive CD8+ T cells from blood, with Jurkat cell RNA spiked in. Subset described: FACS-sorted CD8+CD4-CCR7+CD45RA+ naive T cells. The sequence was collected from a human donor in good health. Some libraries in this study had Jurkat cell RNA spiked in. The genes are TRBV19 and TRBJ2-4; unclear D gene. The CDR3 here is CASSSTLLAKNIQYF. CDR3 DNA: TGTGCCAGTAGCAGCACACTACTAGCCAAAAACATTCAGTACTTC.